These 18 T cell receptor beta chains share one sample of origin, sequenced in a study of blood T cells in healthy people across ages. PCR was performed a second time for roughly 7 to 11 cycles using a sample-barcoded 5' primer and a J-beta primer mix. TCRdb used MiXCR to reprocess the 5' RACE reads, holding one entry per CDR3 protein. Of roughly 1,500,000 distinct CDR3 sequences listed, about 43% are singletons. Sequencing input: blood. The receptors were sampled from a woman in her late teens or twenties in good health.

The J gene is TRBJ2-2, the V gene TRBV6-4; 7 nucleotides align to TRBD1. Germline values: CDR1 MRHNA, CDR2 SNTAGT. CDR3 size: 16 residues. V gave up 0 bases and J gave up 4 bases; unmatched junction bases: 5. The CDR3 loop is CASSDSPGGATGELFF. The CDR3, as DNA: TGTGCCAGCAGTGACTCGCCAGGGGGAGCCACCGGGGAGCTGTTTTTT.

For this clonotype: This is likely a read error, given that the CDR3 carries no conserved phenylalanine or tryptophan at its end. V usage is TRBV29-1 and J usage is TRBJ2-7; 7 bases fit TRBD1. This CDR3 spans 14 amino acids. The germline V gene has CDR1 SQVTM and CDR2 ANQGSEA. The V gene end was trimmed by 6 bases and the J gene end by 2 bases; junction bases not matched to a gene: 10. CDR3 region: CSVGRQGSPYEQYL. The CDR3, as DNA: TGCAGCGTGGGTCGACAGGGATCTCCCTACGAGCAGTACTTA.

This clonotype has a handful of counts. The CDR3 loop reads CASRREQGSAGELFF. The DNA for the CDR3 is TGTGCCAGCCGCAGGGAACAGGGGTCCGCCGGGGAGCTGTTTTTT. The rearrangement joins TRBV12-3 or TRBV12-4 to TRBJ2-2; 7 nucleotides align to TRBD1. The CDR3 is made up of 15 amino acids. J gave up 6 bases and V 8 bases, and 12 bases lay outside the gene matches.

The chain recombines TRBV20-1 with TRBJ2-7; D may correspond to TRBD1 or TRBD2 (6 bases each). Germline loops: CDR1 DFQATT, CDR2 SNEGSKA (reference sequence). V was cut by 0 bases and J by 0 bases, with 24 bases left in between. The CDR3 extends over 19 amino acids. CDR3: CSARDPADCRGDFSYEQYF. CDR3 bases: TGCAGTGCTAGAGATCCCGCGGACTGTAGGGGGGACTTCTCCTACGAGCAGTACTTC.

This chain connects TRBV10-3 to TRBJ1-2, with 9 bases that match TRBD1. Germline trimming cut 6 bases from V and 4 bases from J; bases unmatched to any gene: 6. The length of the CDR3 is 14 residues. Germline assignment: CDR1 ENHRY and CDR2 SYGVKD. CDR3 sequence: CAIREDRGAYGYTF. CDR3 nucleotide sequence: TGTGCCATCAGGGAGGACAGGGGCGCCTATGGCTACACCTTC.

Here the CDR3 DNA reads TGTGCCAGCAGCCCCATGACTAGCGGGATCTCCTACGAGCAGTTCTTC. Its translation is CASSPMTSGISYEQFF. The rearrangement links TRBV3-1 to TRBJ2-1; 11 bases align to TRBD2. J was trimmed by 10 bases and V by 4 bases; bases with no gene match: 12. The CDR3 spans 16 residues. Per germline, CDR1 LGHDT and CDR2 YNNKEL (reference sequence).

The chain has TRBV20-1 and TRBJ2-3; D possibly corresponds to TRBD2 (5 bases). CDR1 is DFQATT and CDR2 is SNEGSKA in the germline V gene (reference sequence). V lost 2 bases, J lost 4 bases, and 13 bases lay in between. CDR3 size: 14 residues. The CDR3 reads CSARLRGYADTQYF. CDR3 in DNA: TGCAGTGCTAGATTACGGGGATACGCAGATACGCAGTATTTT.

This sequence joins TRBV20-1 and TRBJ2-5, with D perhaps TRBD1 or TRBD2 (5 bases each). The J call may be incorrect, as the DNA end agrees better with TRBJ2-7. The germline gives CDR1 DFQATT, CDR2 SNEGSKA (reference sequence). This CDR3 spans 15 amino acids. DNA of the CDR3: TGCAGTGCTAGAGATCCCGCAGGGACGGGTTACGAGCAGTACTTC. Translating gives CSARDPAGTGYEQYF.

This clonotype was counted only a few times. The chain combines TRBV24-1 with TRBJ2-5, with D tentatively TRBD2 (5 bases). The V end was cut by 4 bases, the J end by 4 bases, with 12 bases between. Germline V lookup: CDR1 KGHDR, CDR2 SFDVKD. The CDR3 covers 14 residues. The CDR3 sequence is CATSDPGLGETQYF. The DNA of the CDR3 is TGTGCCACCAGTGACCCCGGACTCGGAGAGACCCAGTACTTC.

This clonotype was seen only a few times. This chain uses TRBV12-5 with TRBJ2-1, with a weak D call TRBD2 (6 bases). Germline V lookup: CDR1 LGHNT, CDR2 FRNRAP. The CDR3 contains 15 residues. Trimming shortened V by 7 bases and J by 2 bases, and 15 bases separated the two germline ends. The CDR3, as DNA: TGTGCTAGTGTGCGAGCGGGTGCCCCCTACAATGAGCAGTTCTTC. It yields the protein CASVRAGAPYNEQFF.

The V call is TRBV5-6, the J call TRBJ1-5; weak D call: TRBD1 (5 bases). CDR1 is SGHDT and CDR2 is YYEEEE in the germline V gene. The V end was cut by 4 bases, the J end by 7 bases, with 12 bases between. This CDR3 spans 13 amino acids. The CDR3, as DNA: TGTGCCAGCAGCGCCGACAGCGGGCAGCCCCAGCATTTT. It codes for CASSADSGQPQHF.

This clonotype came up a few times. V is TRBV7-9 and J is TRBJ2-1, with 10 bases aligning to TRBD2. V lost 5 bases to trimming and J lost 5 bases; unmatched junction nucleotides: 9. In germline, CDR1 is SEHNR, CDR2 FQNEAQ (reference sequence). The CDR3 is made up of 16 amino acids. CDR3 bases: TGTGCCAGCAGCCCCACGACTAGCGGGCCCCACAATGAGCAGTTCTTC. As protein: CASSPTTSGPHNEQFF.

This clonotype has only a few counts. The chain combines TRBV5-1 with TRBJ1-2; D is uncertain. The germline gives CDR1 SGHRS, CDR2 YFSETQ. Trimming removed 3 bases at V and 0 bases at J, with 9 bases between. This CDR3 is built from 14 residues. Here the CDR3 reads CASSSNRANYGYTF. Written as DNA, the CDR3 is TGCGCCAGCAGCTCGAACCGTGCTAACTATGGCTACACCTTC.

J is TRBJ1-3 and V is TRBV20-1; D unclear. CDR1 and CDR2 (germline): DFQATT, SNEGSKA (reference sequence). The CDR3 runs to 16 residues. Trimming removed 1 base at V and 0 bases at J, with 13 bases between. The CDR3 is CSARVPGRDSGNTIYF. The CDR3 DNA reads TGCAGTGCTAGAGTACCTGGGAGGGACTCTGGAAACACCATATATTTT.

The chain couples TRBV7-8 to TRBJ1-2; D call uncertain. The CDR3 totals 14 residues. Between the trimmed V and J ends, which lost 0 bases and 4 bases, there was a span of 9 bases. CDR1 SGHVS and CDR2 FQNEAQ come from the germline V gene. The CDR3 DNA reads TGTGCCAGCAGCTTAGCGGAACACAGCTATGGCTACACCTTC. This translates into CASSLAEHSYGYTF.

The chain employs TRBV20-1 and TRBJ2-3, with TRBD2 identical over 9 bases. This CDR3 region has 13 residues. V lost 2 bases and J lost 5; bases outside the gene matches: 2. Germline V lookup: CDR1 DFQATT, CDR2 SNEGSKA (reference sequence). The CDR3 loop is CSARFSGGDTQYF. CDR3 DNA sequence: TGCAGTGCTAGATTTAGCGGGGGAGATACGCAGTATTTT.

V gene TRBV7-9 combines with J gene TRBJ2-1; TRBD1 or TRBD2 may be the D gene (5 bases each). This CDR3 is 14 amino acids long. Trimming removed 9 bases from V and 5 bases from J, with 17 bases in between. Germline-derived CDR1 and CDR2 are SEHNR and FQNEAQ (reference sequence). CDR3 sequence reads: CASRGPLGDNEQFF. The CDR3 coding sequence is TGTGCCAGTCGCGGGCCCCTAGGGGACAATGAGCAGTTCTTC.

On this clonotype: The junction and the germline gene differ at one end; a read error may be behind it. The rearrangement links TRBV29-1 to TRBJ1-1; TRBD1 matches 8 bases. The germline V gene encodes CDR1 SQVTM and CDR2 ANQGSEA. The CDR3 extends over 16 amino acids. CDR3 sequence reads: CSVNDWQGAEDTETFF. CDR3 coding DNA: TGCAGCGTGAATGATTGGCAGGGGGCGGAGGACACTGAAACTTTCTTT.